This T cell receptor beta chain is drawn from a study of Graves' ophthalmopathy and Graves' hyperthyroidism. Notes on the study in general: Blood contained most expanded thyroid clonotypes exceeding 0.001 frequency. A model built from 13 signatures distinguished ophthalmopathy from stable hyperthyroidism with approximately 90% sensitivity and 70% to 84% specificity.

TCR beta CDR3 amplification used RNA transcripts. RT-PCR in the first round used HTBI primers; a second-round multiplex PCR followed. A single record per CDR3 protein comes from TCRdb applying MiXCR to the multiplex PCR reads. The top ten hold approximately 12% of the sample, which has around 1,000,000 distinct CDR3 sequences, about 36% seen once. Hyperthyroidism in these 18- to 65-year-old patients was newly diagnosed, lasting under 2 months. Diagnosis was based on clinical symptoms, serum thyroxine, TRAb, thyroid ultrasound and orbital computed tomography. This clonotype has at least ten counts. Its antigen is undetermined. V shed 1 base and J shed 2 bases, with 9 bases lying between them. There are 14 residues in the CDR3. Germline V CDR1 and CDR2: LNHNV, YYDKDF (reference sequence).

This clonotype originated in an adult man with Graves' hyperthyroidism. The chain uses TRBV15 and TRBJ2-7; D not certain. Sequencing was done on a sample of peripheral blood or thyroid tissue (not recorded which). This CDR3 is CATSRGNAAYEQYF. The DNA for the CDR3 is TGTGCCACCAGCAGAGGAAACGCCGCCTACGAGCAGTACTTC. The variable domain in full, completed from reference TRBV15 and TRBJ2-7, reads DAMVIQNPRYQVTQFGKPVTLSCSQTLNHNVMYWYQQKSSQAPKLLFHYYDKDFNNEADTPDNFQSRRPNTSFCFLDIRSPGLGDTAMYLCATSRGNAAYEQYFGPGTRLTVT.